The clone carrying this T cell receptor beta chain has more than one count but fewer than ten. This CDR3 has 15 residues. The ends lost 3 bases at V and 0 bases at J; junction bases unmatched: 4. Germline-derived CDR1 and CDR2 are LNHDA and SQIVND (reference sequence). The data were obtained in a study of blood T cell repertoires in COVID-19. Study-wide background: Sources were T cells, B-cell-depleted T cells, or PBMCs; the material itself was cDNA or gDNA.

Per the original data handling: From reference gene primer amplification, estimates of nucleated cell counts were derived. TCRdb's copy holds only in-frame clones and misses some; the assay was immunoSEQ multiplex PCR. The V and J calls and clone size come from that table; D and trimming were worked out from the DNA. The table lists more than 250,000 clones, roughly 84% of them singletons. The source is a man aged 45-60 years with active or convalescent COVID-19. The sample taken for sequencing was peripheral blood. This rearrangement joins TRBV19 to TRBJ2-7; 8 bases align to TRBD1. CDR3 residues: CASSISGGGSYEQYF. The CDR3 DNA reads TGTGCCAGTAGTATTTCAGGGGGCGGCTCCTACGAGCAGTACTTC.